This is a list of T cell receptor beta chains from one sample in a study of early T cells in non-severe SARS-CoV-2 infection. TCRdb independently ran MiXCR on the 5' RACE reads; one entry per CDR3 protein. The sample lists tens of thousands of distinct CDR3 sequences, less than 6.5% occurring once. Sequencing was carried out using whole blood. These receptors were collected from an adult who was a healthcare worker with PCR-confirmed SARS-CoV-2 infection or an uninfected control (not recorded which). Both conserved end residues are part of each CDR3. D genes are given only for firm matches. Some rows have no size entry. The others give once, few or many, or a class for an expanded clone.

size: many
V: TRBV20-1
D: TRBD2
J: TRBJ2-5
CDR3: CSARDLSGGSGETQYF
DNA: TGCAGTGCTAGAGATCTCTCAGGCGGGAGTGGGGAGACCCAGTACTTC

size: medium-sized
V: TRBV7-8
D: NA
J: TRBJ2-1
CDR3: CASSPRPGPTVHEQFF
DNA: TGTGCCAGCAGCCCTCGCCCGGGACCCACCGTTCATGAGCAGTTCTTC

size: few
V: TRBV12-3/TRBV12-4
D: NA
J: TRBJ2-6
CDR3: CASNRDSGANVLTF
DNA: TGTGCCAGCAACAGGGACTCTGGGGCCAACGTCCTGACTTTC

size: few
V: TRBV10-2
D: NA
J: TRBJ2-7
CDR3: CASTVMRFFEQYF
DNA: TGCGCCAGCACGGTTATGCGGTTTTTCGAGCAGTACTTC

size: many
V: TRBV9
D: NA
J: TRBJ1-3
CDR3: CASSEGIGGSGNTIYF
DNA: TGTGCCAGCAGCGAGGGGATAGGGGGCTCTGGAAACACCATATATTTT

size: many
V: TRBV3-1
D: NA
J: TRBJ1-2
CDR3: CASSQFDGTVDYGYTF
DNA: TGTGCCAGCAGCCAGTTCGATGGAACAGTTGACTATGGCTACACCTTC

size: few
V: TRBV5-4
D: NA
J: TRBJ1-1
CDR3: CASSLGKNTEAFF
DNA: TGTGCCAGCAGCTTGGGAAAGAACACTGAAGCTTTCTTT

size: many
V: TRBV4-1
D: TRBD1
J: TRBJ2-2
CDR3: CASSPLGQGRTGELFF
DNA: TGCGCCAGCAGCCCCCTTGGACAGGGGAGGACCGGGGAGCTGTTTTTT

size: NA
V: TRBV7-9
D: TRBD2
J: TRBJ2-1
CDR3: CASSFLPGLAGSGLIDEQFF
DNA: TGTGCCAGCAGCTTCCTCCCGGGACTAGCGGGGTCCGGGCTTATTGATGAGCAGTTCTTC

size: many
V: TRBV6-6
D: NA
J: TRBJ2-3
CDR3: CASSRLKDTQYF
DNA: TGTGCCAGCAGCCGACTAAAAGATACGCAGTATTTT

size: many
V: TRBV10-3
D: TRBD2
J: TRBJ2-5
CDR3: CAISEWREGRQETQYF
DNA: TGTGCCATCAGTGAGTGGAGGGAGGGCCGCCAAGAGACCCAGTACTTC

size: few
V: TRBV19
D: NA
J: TRBJ1-2
CDR3: CASTAPSGTNYGYTF
DNA: TGTGCCAGTACCGCCCCTTCAGGGACTAACTATGGCTACACCTTC

size: NA
V: TRBV6-4
D: TRBD2
J: TRBJ2-1
CDR3: CVSSEVRGGYNEQFF
DNA: TGTGTCAGCAGTGAAGTACGCGGGGGCTACAATGAGCAGTTCTTC

size: many
V: TRBV4-2
D: NA
J: TRBJ2-1
CDR3: CASSQVVLAGDEQFF
DNA: TGTGCCAGCAGCCAAGTGGTGTTAGCCGGAGATGAGCAGTTCTTC

size: many
V: TRBV20-1
D: NA
J: TRBJ2-3
CDR3: CSARDFGVEIDTQYF
DNA: TGCAGTGCTAGAGATTTTGGGGTTGAGATCGATACGCAGTATTTT

size: few
V: TRBV7-9
D: NA
J: TRBJ1-1
CDR3: CASSRGENTEAFF
DNA: TGTGCCAGCAGCCGAGGGGAGAACACTGAAGCTTTCTTT

size: few
V: TRBV29-1
D: NA
J: TRBJ2-7
CDR3: CSVRLESYEQYF
DNA: TGCAGCGTTCGACTAGAATCCTACGAGCAGTACTTC

size: NA
V: TRBV6-2/TRBV6-3
D: NA
J: TRBJ1-1
CDR3: CASRGPLGTEAFF
DNA: TGTGCCAGCAGGGGACCGTTGGGCACTGAAGCTTTCTTT

size: NA
V: TRBV12-3/TRBV12-4
D: NA
J: TRBJ2-2
CDR3: CASMIQESGELFF
DNA: TGTGCCAGCATGATACAGGAATCCGGGGAGCTGTTTTTT

size: many
V: TRBV29-1
D: NA
J: TRBJ1-2
CDR3: CSVEDPGNNGYTF
DNA: TGCAGCGTTGAAGATCCAGGGAACAATGGCTACACCTTC

size: medium-sized
V: TRBV5-6
D: TRBD2
J: TRBJ2-1
CDR3: CASSPAGGANEQFF
DNA: TGTGCCAGCAGCCCAGCGGGAGGTGCCAATGAGCAGTTCTTC

size: many
V: TRBV7-9
D: NA
J: TRBJ1-1
CDR3: CASSLDGREAFF
DNA: TGTGCCAGCAGCTTAGACGGTCGTGAAGCTTTCTTT

size: many
V: TRBV3-1
D: NA
J: TRBJ1-2
CDR3: CASSQDQFNYGYTF
DNA: TGTGCCAGCAGCCAAGATCAGTTTAACTATGGCTACACCTTC

size: many
V: TRBV6-5
D: NA
J: TRBJ1-3
CDR3: CASSRSNPNGNTIYF
DNA: TGTGCCAGCAGTCGTTCTAACCCGAATGGAAACACCATATATTTT

size: medium-sized
V: TRBV7-2
D: NA
J: TRBJ2-3
CDR3: CASSLVGDTQYF
DNA: TGTGCCAGCAGCTTGGTAGGAGATACGCAGTATTTT

size: NA
V: TRBV6-2/TRBV6-3
D: TRBD1
J: TRBJ2-2
CDR3: CASSIPGGYTGELFF
DNA: TGTGCCAGCAGTATACCAGGGGGATACACCGGGGAGCTGTTTTTT

size: many
V: TRBV6-2/TRBV6-3
D: TRBD1
J: TRBJ1-5
CDR3: CASLGQGMSNQPQHF
DNA: TGTGCCAGCCTTGGACAGGGGATGAGCAATCAGCCCCAGCATTTT

size: few
V: TRBV7-2
D: TRBD1
J: TRBJ1-2
CDR3: CASSQDRTGSLSGYTF
DNA: TGTGCCAGCAGCCAGGACCGGACAGGGTCCCTTTCAGGCTACACCTTC

size: medium-sized
V: TRBV29-1
D: TRBD1
J: TRBJ1-2
CDR3: CSDLTGEIRDGYTF
DNA: TGCAGCGACTTGACAGGGGAAATTAGGGATGGCTACACCTTC

size: few
V: TRBV20-1
D: TRBD2
J: TRBJ2-3
CDR3: CSATGTSDTSTDTQYF
DNA: TGCAGTGCTACGGGGACTAGCGATACTAGCACAGATACGCAGTATTTT

size: many
V: TRBV20-1
D: NA
J: TRBJ1-6
CDR3: CSARDNYDNSPLHF
DNA: TGCAGTGCTCGGGACAACTATGATAATTCACCCCTCCACTTT

size: many
V: TRBV20-1
D: TRBD2
J: TRBJ2-3
CDR3: CSAIGLAGGTPDTQYF
DNA: TGCAGTGCTATCGGACTAGCGGGAGGAACGCCAGATACGCAGTATTTT

size: many
V: TRBV12-3/TRBV12-4
D: TRBD1
J: TRBJ2-1
CDR3: CASSLWTGIYNEQFF
DNA: TGTGCCAGCAGTCTCTGGACAGGGATCTACAATGAGCAGTTCTTC

size: many
V: TRBV12-3/TRBV12-4
D: NA
J: TRBJ1-2
CDR3: CASSFALVGYTF
DNA: TGTGCCAGCAGTTTTGCCTTGGTTGGCTACACCTTC

size: many
V: TRBV11-3
D: NA
J: TRBJ2-2
CDR3: CASSSGRNTGELFF
DNA: TGTGCCAGCAGCTCCGGCCGGAACACCGGGGAGCTGTTTTTT

size: many
V: TRBV18
D: TRBD2
J: TRBJ2-1
CDR3: CASSPRLAIRYNEQFF
DNA: TGTGCCAGCTCACCAAGACTAGCGATCCGATACAATGAGCAGTTCTTC

size: NA
V: TRBV7-9
D: NA
J: TRBJ2-3
CDR3: CASSPFTDTQYF
DNA: TGTGCCAGCAGCCCATTCACAGATACGCAGTATTTT

size: many
V: TRBV6-1
D: NA
J: TRBJ1-6
CDR3: CASNMAGDNSPLHF
DNA: TGTGCCAGCAACATGGCAGGGGATAATTCACCCCTCCACTTT

size: many
V: TRBV6-6
D: NA
J: TRBJ1-5
CDR3: CASRTGTSNQPQHF
DNA: TGTGCCAGCAGGACAGGTACCAGCAATCAGCCCCAGCATTTT

size: many
V: TRBV14
D: NA
J: TRBJ2-5
CDR3: CASSQEGRHGETQYF
DNA: TGTGCCAGCAGCCAAGAGGGTCGGCACGGCGAGACCCAGTACTTC

size: NA
V: TRBV4-3
D: NA
J: TRBJ2-2
CDR3: CASSQVSYRDTGELFF
DNA: TGCGCCAGCAGCCAGGTTTCCTACAGGGACACCGGGGAGCTGTTTTTT

size: many
V: TRBV20-1
D: TRBD2
J: TRBJ2-3
CDR3: CSAESGSPTDTQYF
DNA: TGCAGTGCAGAGAGCGGGAGCCCTACAGATACGCAGTATTTT

size: many
V: TRBV5-5
D: NA
J: TRBJ1-5
CDR3: CASSQGAPAGSNQPQHF
DNA: TGTGCCAGCAGCCAAGGGGCACCCGCGGGTAGCAATCAGCCCCAGCATTTT

size: NA
V: TRBV28
D: TRBD2
J: TRBJ2-7
CDR3: CASRLAGRYEQYF
DNA: TGTGCCAGCAGACTAGCGGGCCGCTACGAGCAGTACTTC

size: many
V: TRBV4-2
D: NA
J: TRBJ1-1
CDR3: CASSQDSKDTEAFF
DNA: TGTGCCAGCAGCCAAGATTCCAAGGACACTGAAGCTTTCTTT